This TCR beta chain was sequenced during a study of vaccination and CD4 T cells after COVID-19 (dated by TCRdb to between 2021 and 2023). Concerning the study at large: Every convalescent patient had a positive nasal swab PCR test for SARS-CoV-2, with mild disease in under ten patients and severe disease in one. The convalescent cohort included six males and four females, with two Hispanic individuals, seven Caucasians, two Asians and one multiracial person. Each participant got two doses of either the Pfizer-BioNTech BNT162b2 vaccine (n=8) or the Moderna mRNA-1273 vaccine (n=2). Post-COVID blood samples from convalescent patients were collected a median of about 100 days after diagnosis, with a range of about 35 to 180 days. Post-vaccine blood samples were obtained a median of around 67 days after the second vaccine dose, with a range of roughly 14 to 241 days. For stimulating the cultures, overlapping spike peptide pools were used, derived from SARS-CoV-2 as well as from the common cold coronaviruses HCoV-NL63, HCoV-OC43 and HCoV-229E. Control cultures received a CEFX viral epitope pool as the positive control, an HIV-1 Nef peptide pool as the negative control, or no peptide. In ten to eleven COVID-19 convalescent patients and a few infection-naive healthy vaccine recipients, the spike-specific CD4+ TCR repertoire before mRNA vaccination was compared with the repertoire after mRNA vaccination.

Here is what the overall study found, with its caveats: Relatively few convalescent patients were included in the study, and early timepoints after natural infection were not analyzed. Among convalescent patients, a median approximately 88% of the SARS-CoV-2-reactive clones seen after vaccination appeared only after vaccination, which suggests priming specific to the vaccine. The median count of SARS-CoV-2-reactive clonotypes went up from 20 to 25 after infection to 30 to 40 after vaccination, although the change was not significant. In convalescent patients, nearly all vaccine-specific clones (304 of 307) were found to be mono-reactive for SARS-CoV-2 spike rather than cross-reactive with common cold coronaviruses.

Library preparation used PCR. DNA from cultured CD4+ T cells underwent TCR sequencing with the Oncomine TCR Beta short-read assay at the Johns Hopkins FTIC core. The QIAamp micro DNA kit was used to extract genomic DNA from the cultured CD4+ T cells. Oncomine TCR Beta libraries from cultured CD4+ T cells were pooled using unique dual indexes and sequenced on an Illumina iSeq 100. Per the source publication's procedure: Non-productive sequences were removed, and CDR3s not starting with C, not ending with F or W, or shorter than 7 amino acids were discarded. The MANAFEST web application identified antigen-specific clonotypes by comparing peptide-stimulated wells against reference wells and other culture wells. For a clone to be called positive, the clone needed an FDR below 0.05, an odds ratio above 5, and a productive frequency above 0.1% in at least two of three replicate wells. A clonotype counted as cross-reactive if it showed significant expansion both in the SARS-CoV-2 spike wells and in at least one common cold coronavirus spike condition. CDR3 homology was assessed with Levenshtein distances (stringdist) and unrooted phylogenetic trees (ape) in R version 3.6.1. TCRdb handled the public reads itself, with Q25 trimming in fastp and clone calling in MiXCR, and kept productive beta chains. Under each unique CDR3 protein, matching rows form one entry showing the most common genes and DNA. It is TCRdb's table, rather than the study itself, that gives the V and J calls and clone size. In all, the sample holds 20,000 to 25,000 distinct CDR3 sequences, and approximately 30% of those were seen once. Together, the top ten hold around 12% of the sample.

The treatment or condition label on this specimen signifies: roughly ten-day PBMC culture with coronavirus spike peptide pools or control peptides (ViraFEST assay). The study used the ViraFEST assay, which expanded antigen-specific T cells with peptide pools and then identified expanded clonotypes by TCR sequencing. The positive SARS-CoV-2 PCR tests of the convalescent patients were dated from March to December 2020, before the Alpha, Beta and Delta variants emerged in the United States. PBMCs were cultured at around 2 million per well in IMDM supplemented with approximately 5% human AB serum and about 10 IU/ml IL-2, with approximately 10 ug/ml peptide pools added. On days 3 and 7, half of the culture medium was replaced with fresh IL-2-containing medium. Once the cells had been in culture for 9 to 10 days, the EasySep CD4+ T cell isolation kit was used to isolate CD4+ T cells by negative selection. Ficoll-Paque Plus gradient centrifugation was used to isolate PBMCs from whole blood, and the isolated PBMCs were then either used fresh or cryopreserved at -140C. Culture conditions were generally each tested in triplicate wells.

This clonotype appeared a few times. What this receptor recognizes is not known. Base qualities are missing; no much larger clone stands one base away. Spanning cysteine to phenylalanine, the CDR3 consists of 15 amino acids. The kept DNA is CDR3 alone, 45 bases in frame from the first base. V loses 0 bases, J loses 1 base, and the germline ends lie 9 bases apart. CDR1 and CDR2 are drawn from the germline V gene (reference sequence): MNHEY, SMNVEV. The source is a human donor with COVID-19. The rearranged chain carries TRBV27 and TRBJ2-5; too little of a D gene remains to name it. The specimen was cultured CD4+ T cells from blood. The DNA is as follows: TGTGCCAGCAGTTTATCGATGGGCACCCAAGAGACCCAGTACTTC. Translated, this is CASSLSMGTQETQYF.